Presented here are 3 T cell receptor beta chains from one specimen sequenced in a study of metastatic and nonmetastatic thyroid tumors (dated by TCRdb to 2018 to 2021). No patient had received any treatment before thyroid surgery. The library was made by PCR. The run used an Illumina HiSeq 4000. TCRdb reprocessed the public reads (quality trimming at Q25 with fastp, clone calling with MiXCR) and kept in-frame beta chains. The sample yields some 52,000 clones; 17% were counted once. 2.5% to 3% of the sample belongs to the ten largest clones. Sequenced: blood. The receptor set was obtained from a female donor with papillary thyroid cancer or a benign thyroid nodule (not recorded which). Some clones in this sample may be carry-over from other donors' samples.

The chain combines TRBV20-1 with TRBJ2-7; a weak D match, TRBD2 (5 bases). This CDR3 has 15 amino acids. V was trimmed by 4 bases and J by 3 bases, leaving 19 bases between them. Germline CDR1 DFQATT, CDR2 SNEGSKA (reference sequence). The CDR3 spells CSATSPSGKGYEQYF. The DNA of the CDR3 is TGCAGTGCTACCTCACCGTCGGGGAAGGGCTACGAGCAGTACTTC.

This chain uses TRBV3-1 with TRBJ1-2; D gene unclear. Looked up from germline, CDR1 is LGHDT and CDR2 is YNNKEL (reference sequence). Trimming stripped 2 bases from V and 4 bases from J, with 14 bases between. The CDR3 has 15 amino acids. The CDR3 region has the DNA TGTGCCAGCAGCCAATCACGGGCGATAGGCTATGGCTACACCTTC. Protein: CASSQSRAIGYGYTF.

The table lists this clone with many counts. The chain joins TRBV7-9 to TRBJ2-2, with D possibly being TRBD2 (6 bases). Trimming shortened V by 3 bases and J by 4 bases, and 12 bases separated the two germline ends. Germline V gives CDR1 SEHNR, CDR2 FQNEAQ (reference sequence). This CDR3 is 15 amino acids long. CDR3 bases: TGTGCCAGCAGCTTTGGGCGGGACCCCACCGGGGAGCTGTTTTTT. Protein: CASSFGRDPTGELFF.